These 15 T cell receptor delta chains share one sample of origin, sequenced in a study of γδ T cells in repeated Plasmodium falciparum infection. Bulk repertoires came from Vgamma9/Vdelta2+ or Vdelta2-negative gammadelta T cells flow-sorted from PBMC. TCRdb reran clone calling via CATT on the multiplex PCR reads. The sample records about 93,000 delta-chain clones, approximately 0.96% being singletons. The sequenced material came from gamma-delta T cells from blood. These receptors all come from a pool of human donors (malaria-infected and uninfected, not separated).

This clone was seen a handful of times. A far larger clone is a single base away, which makes a read error likely. The identical CDR3 is also encoded by other nucleotide sequences in the sample. The chain links TRDV1 to TRDJ1; a possible D gene is TRDD3 (5 bases). TCRdb is silent on the J gene; assignment here came from matching the DNA to germline. The CDR3 extends over 20 amino acids. The germline CDR1 and CDR2 sequences are TSWWSYY and QGS. This chain's CDR3 is CALGELLWEHTGSSVDKLIF. In DNA form, the CDR3 reads TGTGCCCTTGGGGAACTTTTGTGGGAGCATACCGGCTCCTCGGTCGATAAACTCATCTTT.

In this sample, this clone turned up a few times. The TCRdb record carries a much larger clone's protein, which differs from this DNA's translation at residue 10; a read error is the likely cause, and the protein listed here is the DNA translation. The chain combines TRDV1 with TRDJ1; 10 nucleotides line up with TRDD3. In germline, CDR1 is TSWWSYY, CDR2 QGS. V shed 3 bases, J shed 0 bases, and the junction held 13 bases outside the gene matches. This CDR3 region has 19 residues. The CDR3 sequence: CALGEHTGGCAWYTDKLIF. In nucleotides, the CDR3 is TGTGCTCTTGGGGAGCATACTGGGGGATGCGCTTGGTACACCGATAAACTCATCTTT.

As regards this clone: The protein given by TCRdb reflects a much larger clone and differs at residue 16 from this DNA's translation, likely from a read error; the protein shown is the DNA's translation. This chain connects TRDV2 to TRDJ1; 10 positions agree with TRDD3. TCRdb records no J gene; here it was assigned by comparing the DNA to germline. Germline CDR1 and CDR2: GEAIGNYY and EKD. The CDR3 sequence is 19 residues long. CDR3 protein: CACDTVGGYASRSTDELIF. The CDR3 coding sequence is TGTGCCTGTGACACCGTGGGGGGATACGCGTCGAGAAGCACCGATGAACTCATCTTT.

This clone was detected ten times or more. The chain carries TRDV1 and TRDJ1, with D maybe TRDD3 (6 bases). V was cut by 2 bases and J by 0 bases, with 25 bases left in between. The CDR3 is made up of 20 amino acids. CDR1 TSWWSYY and CDR2 QGS come from the germline V gene. The CDR3 DNA reads TGTGCTCTTGGGGAAGGTAGGCTACTTGTACTGGGTAGGGACACCGATAAACTCATCTTT. As protein: CALGEGRLLVLGRDTDKLIF.

Regarding this clone: A far larger clone is only one base removed, so a read error is likely. This rearrangement joins TRDV1 to TRDJ1; perhaps TRDD2 as D (5 bases). No J gene is reported in TCRdb; it was inferred here by comparing the DNA with germline. This CDR3 region has 15 residues. CDR1 is TSWWSYY, CDR2 QGS, per germline. CDR3 bases: TGTGCTCTTGGGGAGTTCCCTACTAACACCGACAAACTCATCTTT. It translates to CALGEFPTNTDKLIF.

Only a few counts were recorded for this clone. This probably arose from a read error, given a far larger clone one base away. The same CDR3 is also encoded by other DNA sequences in this sample. The chain is built from TRDV1 and TRDJ2, with 8 bases lining up with TRDD3. Matching the DNA to germline supplied the J gene, which TCRdb does not give. From germline, CDR1 is TSWWSYY and CDR2 QGS. CDR3 size: 19 residues. The CDR3 reads CALGELDRPGDTVTAQLFF. The CDR3 DNA follows: TGTGCTCTCGGGGAACTAGATCGTCCTGGGGATACAGTCACAGCACAACTCTTCTTT.

For this clone: TCRdb lists the protein of a much larger clone for this DNA, which differs at residue 4, so this is likely a read error; the protein given here is translated from the DNA itself. The J gene is TRDJ1, the V gene TRDV1; TRDD3 aligns across 8 bases. In germline, CDR1 is TSWWSYY, CDR2 QGS. This CDR3 region has 19 residues. The CDR3 is CALVELKSSVLGVPDKLIF. The CDR3 nucleotides are TGTGCTCTTGTGGAACTAAAGTCGTCGGTACTGGGGGTTCCCGATAAACTCATCTTT.

Details on this clone: The TCRdb protein, from a much larger clone, departs from this DNA's translation at residue 3, likely by read error; the protein shown derives from the DNA. This sequence joins TRDV1 and TRDJ1; tentatively, D is TRDD2 (6 bases). Per germline, CDR1 TSWWSYY and CDR2 QGS. The CDR3 is made up of 13 amino acids. Trimming removed 10 bases at V and 0 bases at J, with 12 bases between. The CDR3 sequence is CAQFLLNTDKLIF. The DNA for the CDR3 is TGTGCTCAATTCCTATTGAACACCGATAAACTCATCTTT.

Comments on this clone: A single base is all that separates this from a far larger clone, so a read error is likely. The same CDR3 is also encoded by other DNA sequences in this sample. The V gene is TRDV2; the J gene was not called; the table's D call, TRDD3, has no DNA check behind it. Germline V CDR1 and CDR2: GEAIGNYY, EKD. This CDR3 comprises 22 residues. The CDR3 here is CACDTLKNPVLGDTHQTDKLIF. Here the CDR3 DNA reads TGTGCCTGTGACACCCTTAAGAATCCCGTACTGGGGGATACGCACCAGACCGATAAACTTATCTTT.

There are a few counts of this clone. The protein in TCRdb stems from a much larger clone and differs at residue 14 from this DNA's translation, likely a read error; here the protein is translated from the DNA. This chain joins TRDV2 and TRDJ1; the match to TRDD3 covers 13 bases. No J gene was available from TCRdb, and it was assigned here by a germline match of the DNA. V shed 0 bases and J 3 bases; nucleotides not matched to a gene: 21. This CDR3 has 22 amino acids. The germline V gene has CDR1 GEAIGNYY and CDR2 EKD. CDR3 loop: CACDTGYWGIRTLLTFSDKLIF. CDR3 in DNA: TGTGCCTGTGACACCGGTTACTGGGGGATACGCACCCTACTGACGTTTTCCGATAAACTCATCTTT.

In its sample, this clone was seen a few times. A far larger clone lies a single base away; this is likely a read error. This CDR3 is also generated by other DNA sequences in the sample. The V call is TRDV2, the J call TRDJ1; 7 nucleotides align to TRDD3. The J gene was missing in TCRdb and was found by matching the end of the DNA to germline. This CDR3 is built from 24 residues. Germline V lookup: CDR1 GEAIGNYY, CDR2 EKD. Losses at the gene ends were 0 bases for V and 0 bases for J; bases not matched to a gene: 30. The CDR3 protein is CACDTGLASPTIAGGPRNTDKLIF. The CDR3 DNA reads TGTGCCTGTGACACCGGATTGGCGAGTCCCACTATAGCTGGGGGCCCTCGGAACACCGATAAACTCATCTTT.

This clone was seen many times. The TCRdb protein, from a much larger clone, departs from this DNA's translation at residue 18, likely by read error; the protein shown derives from the DNA. The chain joins TRDV2 to TRDJ1; 11 bases are a match to TRDD3. The germline V gene encodes CDR1 GEAIGNYY and CDR2 EKD. The CDR3 consists of 22 residues. CDR3 sequence reads: CACWHPTSSRSTGGYFTGKLIF. The CDR3 DNA sequence: TGTGCCTGTTGGCATCCTACGTCTTCTAGGTCTACTGGGGGATATTTTACCGGTAAACTCATCTTT.

In its sample, this clone was seen many times. This likely traces to a read error, being one base from a far larger clone. This sample includes further DNA sequences coding for the same CDR3. This sequence joins TRDV1 and TRDJ1; D is possibly TRDD3 (5 bases). CDR1 TSWWSYY and CDR2 QGS come from the germline V gene. The CDR3 consists of 12 residues. DNA for the CDR3: TGTGCCCTTGGGGAACGGGGCCACAAACTCATCTTT. Its protein is CALGERGHKLIF.

This clone was counted between two and nine times. Translating this DNA gives a protein that differs at residue 9 from the TCRdb one, which belongs to a much larger clone; a read error is likely, and the protein shown is this translation. The V call is TRDV1, the J call TRDJ1, with D unclear. As TCRdb names no J gene, one was assigned here on the basis of a DNA match to germline. The CDR3 totals 16 residues. Trimming removed 5 bases from V and 0 bases from J, with 16 bases in between. The germline V gene has CDR1 TSWWSYY and CDR2 QGS. The CDR3, as DNA: TGTGCTCTTGGGAAAGGCCCTGCCTCGTACACCGATAAACTCATCTTT. Amino acids: CALGKGPASYTDKLIF.

The sample holds a few counts of this clone. This likely reflects a read error, since a far larger clone is one base away. This sample includes further DNA sequences coding for the same CDR3. The chain employs TRDV2 and TRDJ1; the D is unclear. Here the J gene came from matching the DNA to germline, since TCRdb omits it. The CDR3 loop spans 14 amino acids. The germline V gene encodes CDR1 GEAIGNYY and CDR2 EKD. Trimming stripped 3 bases from V and 0 bases from J, with 10 bases between. In DNA, the CDR3 is TGTGCCTGTGACCCTGGAGGATACACCGATAAACTCATCTTT. Protein product: CACDPGGYTDKLIF.